Each of the 8 T cell receptor beta chains below was sequenced from the same sample in a study of T cells after yellow fever vaccination. TCRdb called the 5' RACE reads again in MiXCR, with one record for every CDR3 protein. Seen here are under 700,000 distinct CDR3 sequences, 17% observed once, and the top ten hold roughly a sixth. Sequencing used PBMCs, obtained roughly 5 days after the first yellow fever vaccination. The source is a man between 18 and 35 years old who received the YFV17D yellow fever vaccine.

There are a few counts of this clonotype. This chain connects TRBV7-3 to TRBJ2-1; 8 bases are a match to TRBD1. After removal of 3 bases from V and 6 bases from J, the junction contained 10 bases not matched to a gene. The germline CDR1 and CDR2 sequences are SGHTA and FQGTGA. The CDR3 has 16 residues. CDR3 sequence (DNA): TGTGCCAGCAGCTTCGGTGGGCAGGGGGCTGGCAATGAGCAGTTCTTC. It encodes CASSFGGQGAGNEQFF.

This clonotype was counted many times. V is TRBV7-8 and J is TRBJ2-3; D ambiguous. V was trimmed by 3 bases and J by 1 base, leaving 2 bases between them. Germline CDR1 is SGHVS and CDR2 is FQNEAQ. The CDR3 sequence is 12 residues long. The CDR3 sequence: CASSFRTDTQYF. In DNA form, the CDR3 reads TGTGCCAGCAGCTTTCGCACAGATACGCAGTATTTT.

The gene calls are TRBV6-2 or TRBV6-3 and TRBJ2-7; the D is unclear. There are 16 residues in the CDR3. Per germline, CDR1 MNHEY and CDR2 SVGEGT. Trimming took off 5 bases at V and 6 bases at J, with 23 bases between the two ends. CDR3 loop: CASSRAPVTSGGEQYV. As DNA, the CDR3 is TGTGCCAGCAGTCGGGCGCCGGTCACCTCTGGCGGCGAGCAGTACGTC.

The CDR3 nucleotides read TGTGCCAGCAGCGTAGCCCCGGGACAGGTCTATGGCTACACCTTC. It specifies CASSVAPGQVYGYTF. The chain has TRBV9 and TRBJ1-2; 8 bases line up with TRBD1. V was clipped by 0 bases and J by 4 bases; unmatched bases: 5. This CDR3 region has 15 residues. The germline gives CDR1 SGDLS, CDR2 YYNGEE.

V usage is TRBV18 and J usage is TRBJ2-3; tentative D call: TRBD2 (5 bases). The V end lost 6 bases, the J end lost 1 base, and 20 bases lay between the germline ends. CDR1 and CDR2 from the germline V gene are KGHSH and LQKENI. This CDR3 has 17 amino acids. The CDR3 sequence: CASSSAAPVRGTDTQYF. CDR3 coding DNA: TGTGCCAGCTCTTCGGCAGCCCCCGTGCGGGGCACAGATACGCAGTATTTT.

The V call is TRBV4-1, the J call TRBJ2-2; D assignment may be TRBD1 or TRBD2 (5 bases each). The CDR3 runs 17 residues. Germline V gives CDR1 MGHRA, CDR2 YSYEKL. V was trimmed by 9 bases and J by 2 bases, leaving 22 bases between them. The CDR3 DNA is TGCGCCAGTCTCCAAACCGACTCGGGGACCAACACCGGGGAGCTGTTTTTT. As protein: CASLQTDSGTNTGELFF.

The chain carries TRBV3-1 and TRBJ2-7, with TRBD1 matching over 7 bases. Looked up from germline, CDR1 is LGHDT and CDR2 is YNNKEL (reference sequence). After removal of 6 bases from V and 0 bases from J, the junction contained 11 bases not matched to a gene. CDR3 size: 16 residues. This chain's CDR3 is CASRPRDSSSSYEQYF. CDR3 DNA: TGTGCCAGCAGACCCAGGGACAGTTCCAGCTCCTACGAGCAGTACTTC.

This chain uses TRBV19 with TRBJ2-1; 7 nucleotides align to TRBD2. CDR1 and CDR2 (germline): LNHDA, SQIVND (reference sequence). Trimming at V came to 7 bases and at J to 2 bases, leaving 11 bases not matched to a gene. This CDR3 comprises 16 residues. The CDR3 nucleotides are TGTGCCAGTACCCCGGCCCCCAGCGGGGCCTACAATGAGCAGTTCTTC. This gives the protein CASTPAPSGAYNEQFF.